The entry below gives a single T cell receptor (beta chain) sequence along with its context. TCRdb's table, derived via immunoSEQ multiplex PCR, lists solely in-frame clones and lacks some. This table has 85,000 to 100,000 clones, 79% appearing once. The data belong to a study of blood T cell repertoires in COVID-19. The J segment lost 0 bases and the V segment lost 0 bases, leaving 5 bases of the junction unmatched. CDR1 and CDR2 from the germline V gene are SGDLS and YYNGEE. This CDR3 is 18 amino acids long. V and J are TRBV9 and TRBJ2-7, with TRBD2 identical over 14 bases. What was sequenced was peripheral blood. This clonotype originated in a woman older than 75 with active or convalescent COVID-19. CDR3: CASSVGTSGRTGSYEQYF. In DNA, the CDR3 is TGTGCCAGCAGCGTAGGGACTAGCGGGAGGACAGGCTCCTACGAGCAGTACTTC. Together with reference TRBV9 and TRBJ2-7, the CDR3 gives the full variable domain: DSGVTQTPKHLITATGQRVTLRCSPRSGDLSVYWYQQSLDQGLQFLIQYYNGEERAKGNILERFSAQQFPDLHSELNLSSLELGDSALYFCASSVGTSGRTGSYEQYFGPGTRLTVT.